This TCR beta chain was retrieved from a study of T cell responses to AZD1222 COVID-19 vaccine. The germline gives CDR1 SGHTS, CDR2 YDEGEE. Between the trimmed V and J ends, which lost 6 bases and 5 bases, there was a span of 18 bases. This CDR3 comprises 14 residues. The protocol was immunoSEQ multiplex PCR, while the TCRdb copy is restricted to in-frame clones and leaves out a portion. The data contain roughly 130,000 clones, around 90% of them seen just once; the ten biggest clones take up 1.4% to 1.5%. The source material was peripheral blood, sampled on day 0 of AZD1222 vaccination. The origin of this receptor is an adult in good health. The rearrangement joins TRBV5-8 to TRBJ2-7, with a tentative D call TRBD2 (5 bases). CDR3 sequence reads: CASTPGLYWDEQYF. The DNA of the CDR3 is TGTGCCAGCACCCCCGGACTTTACTGGGACGAGCAGTACTTC. Full variable domain (remainder filled in from reference TRBV5-8 and TRBJ2-7): EAGVTQSPTHLIKTRGQQATLRCSPISGHTSVYWYQQALGLGLQFLLWYDEGEERNRGNFPPRFSGRQFPNYSSELNVNALELEDSALYLCASTPGLYWDEQYFGPGTRLTVT.